The text below deals with one TCR beta chain. What it binds is not known. V dropped 5 bases and J dropped 3 bases, with 11 bases sitting between them. There are 13 residues in the CDR3. The germline V gene encodes CDR1 SGHVS and CDR2 FNYEAQ. The data originate from a study of cytomegalovirus exposure and HLA in healthy donors. Vbeta (60) and Jbeta (13) primers were used in the PCR. Clones were read by immunoSEQ multiplex PCR, and TCRdb kept only the in-frame ones, dropping some. The sample includes about 130,000 clones, more than 70% of them seen just once. Study-wide results and limits: When the data were analyzed later, several of the most significant clusters appeared to be linked to common viral pathogens. Most TCR sequences were rare, but some public TCRs occurred in many donors.

The sequence was collected from a woman aged 30 to 39 in good health and CMV-seropositive. The chain uses TRBV7-6 and TRBJ2-7; D may be TRBD2 (5 bases). Material: PBMCs. CDR3 region: CASSPGSLYEQYF. The CDR3, as DNA: TGTGCCAGCAGCCCGGGATCCCTCTACGAGCAGTACTTC.